These 3 T cell receptor beta chains came from one sample sequenced in a study of blood T cells in healthy people across ages. A J-beta primer mix and a sample-barcoded 5' primer were used in a second PCR of roughly 7 to 12 cycles. TCRdb passed the 5' RACE reads through MiXCR, listing each CDR3 protein once. The table shows about 680,000 distinct CDR3 sequences, with 45% to 50% occurring only once. The sample comprised blood. Receptors were obtained from a woman aged 60-70 years in good health.

The rearrangement joins TRBV7-2 to TRBJ1-5, with 9 bases fitting TRBD1. CDR3 length: 13 residues. Germline CDR1 and CDR2: SGHTA and FQGNSA. Trimming removed 5 bases from V and 7 bases from J; junction bases left unmatched: 3. CDR3 loop: CASSVDRGQPQHF. The CDR3 coding sequence is TGTGCCAGCAGCGTTGACAGGGGGCAGCCCCAGCATTTT.

This clonotype was counted a few times. V is TRBV12-3 or TRBV12-4 and J is TRBJ2-1, with 9 bases identical to TRBD2. V dropped 7 bases and J dropped 5; count of bases not matched to a gene: 6. The CDR3 runs 14 residues. Written as DNA, the CDR3 is TGTGCCAGCAAGATTAGCGGGAGCGACAATGAGCAGTTCTTC. Protein product: CASKISGSDNEQFF.

The chain links TRBV2 to TRBJ2-7, with 9 bases identical to TRBD1. Looked up from germline, CDR1 is SNHLY and CDR2 is FYNNEI. This CDR3 is built from 14 residues. V lost 6 bases to trimming and J lost 1 base; unmatched junction nucleotides: 4. Written as DNA, the CDR3 is TGTGCCAGCAGGGGGGGGACAGGGTCCTACGAGCAGTACTTC. Protein: CASRGGTGSYEQYF.